This TCR beta chain was identified in a study of blood T cells in healthy people across ages. Study outcomes and limitations: Long-lived donors exceeded aged donors in naive CD4+ cells and diversity.

This clonotype has ten or more counts. The antigen is not known. The ends lost 4 bases at V and 3 bases at J; junction bases unmatched: 4. This CDR3 is built from 15 residues. Germline CDR1 is LGHNA and CDR2 is YNFKEQ. Each sample had at least 6 million PBMCs isolated. A second 7 to 11 cycle PCR used barcoded and J-beta primers. MiXCR, applied by TCRdb to the 5' RACE reads, yields one record per CDR3 protein. This table holds about 670,000 distinct CDR3 sequences, around 52% found once. This TCR derives from a woman older than 75 in good health. The genes are TRBV4-2 and TRBJ2-3; 10 bases align to TRBD1. The material sequenced was blood. The CDR3 loop is CASSPTGGRTDTQYF. The CDR3 DNA reads TGTGCCAGCAGCCCGACAGGGGGCCGGACAGATACGCAGTATTTT.